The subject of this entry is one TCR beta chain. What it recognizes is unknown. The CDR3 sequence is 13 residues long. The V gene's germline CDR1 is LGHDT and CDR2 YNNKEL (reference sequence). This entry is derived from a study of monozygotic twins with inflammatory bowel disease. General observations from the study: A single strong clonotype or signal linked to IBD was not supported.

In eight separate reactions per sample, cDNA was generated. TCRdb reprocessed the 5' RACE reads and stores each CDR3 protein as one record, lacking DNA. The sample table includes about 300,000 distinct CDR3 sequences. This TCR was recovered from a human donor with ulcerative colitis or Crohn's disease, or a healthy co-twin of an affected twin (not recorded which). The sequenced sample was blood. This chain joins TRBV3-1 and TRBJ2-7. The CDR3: CASSQDGRYEQYF.